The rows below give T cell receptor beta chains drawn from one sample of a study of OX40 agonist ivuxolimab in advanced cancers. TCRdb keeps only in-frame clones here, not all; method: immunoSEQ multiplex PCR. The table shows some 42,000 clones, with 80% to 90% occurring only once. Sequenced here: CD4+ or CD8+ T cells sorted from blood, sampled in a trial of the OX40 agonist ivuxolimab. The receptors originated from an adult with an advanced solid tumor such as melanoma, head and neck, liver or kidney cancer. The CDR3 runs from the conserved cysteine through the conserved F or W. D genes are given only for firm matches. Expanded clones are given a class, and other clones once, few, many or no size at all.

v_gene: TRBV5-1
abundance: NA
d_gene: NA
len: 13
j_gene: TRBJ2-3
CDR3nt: TGCGCCAGCGCCTACAGTCTCACAGATACGCAGTATTTT
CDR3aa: CASAYSLTDTQYF

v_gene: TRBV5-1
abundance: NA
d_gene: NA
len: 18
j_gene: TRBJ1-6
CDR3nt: TGCGCCAGCAGCAAGGAGGGAGTCGGGACATCCTATAATTCACCCCTCCACTTT
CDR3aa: CASSKEGVGTSYNSPLHF

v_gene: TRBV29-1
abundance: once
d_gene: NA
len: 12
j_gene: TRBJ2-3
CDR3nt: TGCAGCGTTAACTTACGGACGGATACGCAGTATTTT
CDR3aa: CSVNLRTDTQYF

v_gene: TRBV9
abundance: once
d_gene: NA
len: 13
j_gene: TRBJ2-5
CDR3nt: TGTGCCAGCAGCCTTCGACAGCAAGAGACCCAGTACTTC
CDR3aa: CASSLRQQETQYF

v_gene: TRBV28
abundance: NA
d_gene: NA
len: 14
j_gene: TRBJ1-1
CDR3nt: TGTGCCAGCTCCCCGGTGGGGGGCGGGACTGAAGCTTTCTTT
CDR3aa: CASSPVGGGTEAFF

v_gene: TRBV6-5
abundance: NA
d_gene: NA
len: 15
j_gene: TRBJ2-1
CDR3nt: TGTGCCAGCAGTCTTGGCCAAACTTCAAACAATGAGCAGTTCTTC
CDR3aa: CASSLGQTSNNEQFF

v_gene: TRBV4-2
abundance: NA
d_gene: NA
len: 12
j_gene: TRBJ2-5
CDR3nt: TGTGCCAGCAGCCAAGAGAAGGGGACCCAGTACTTC
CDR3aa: CASSQEKGTQYF

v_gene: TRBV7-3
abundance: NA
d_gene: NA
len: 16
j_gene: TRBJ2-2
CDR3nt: TGTGCCAGCAGCTTAACTGGGTCAGTAAGATCCGGGGAGCTGTTTTTT
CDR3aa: CASSLTGSVRSGELFF

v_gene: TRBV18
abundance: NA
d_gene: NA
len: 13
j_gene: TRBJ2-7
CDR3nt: TGTGCCAGCTCACCACCGATAGGGAACGAGCAGTACTTC
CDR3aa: CASSPPIGNEQYF

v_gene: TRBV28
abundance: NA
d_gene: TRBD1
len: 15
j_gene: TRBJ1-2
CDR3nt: TGTGCCAGCAGTAGCGTCGGGACAGGTCACTATGGCTACACCTTC
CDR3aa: CASSSVGTGHYGYTF

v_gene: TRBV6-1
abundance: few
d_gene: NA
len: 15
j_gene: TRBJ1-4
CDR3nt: TGTGCCAGCAGTGACCAGACGGACTATAATGAAAAACTGTTTTTT
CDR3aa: CASSDQTDYNEKLFF

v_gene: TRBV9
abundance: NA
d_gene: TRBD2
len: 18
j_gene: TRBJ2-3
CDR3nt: TGTGCCAGCAGCGTAGGGCAGCTACTAGCGGGTGGCACAGATACGCAGTATTTT
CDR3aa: CASSVGQLLAGGTDTQYF

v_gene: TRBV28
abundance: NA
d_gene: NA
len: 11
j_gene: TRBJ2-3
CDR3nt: TGTGCCACTTCAGGGTTTAATACGCAGTATTTT
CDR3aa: CATSGFNTQYF

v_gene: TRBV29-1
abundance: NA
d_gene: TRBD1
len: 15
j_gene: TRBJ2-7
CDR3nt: TGCAGCGTTGAAGATGCGGGACAGGGGGCTTACGAGCAGTACTTC
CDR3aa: CSVEDAGQGAYEQYF

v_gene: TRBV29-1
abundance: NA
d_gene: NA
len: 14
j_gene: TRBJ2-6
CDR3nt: TGCAGCGTGGAACCAGGGCCTGGGGCCAACGTCCTGACTTTC
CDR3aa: CSVEPGPGANVLTF

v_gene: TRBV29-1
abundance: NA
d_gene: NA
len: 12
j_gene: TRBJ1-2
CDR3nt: TGCAGCGCCCCTTTTGAGGGGCATGGCTACACCTTC
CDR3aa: CSAPFEGHGYTF

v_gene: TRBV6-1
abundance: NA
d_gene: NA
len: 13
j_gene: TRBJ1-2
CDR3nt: TGTGCCAGCAGTGAAGTCCCAGGACATGGCTACACCTTC
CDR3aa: CASSEVPGHGYTF

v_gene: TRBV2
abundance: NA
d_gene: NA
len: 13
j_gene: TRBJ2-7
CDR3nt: TGTGCCAGCAGTAAGGGACTTCCGGACGAGCAGTACTTC
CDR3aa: CASSKGLPDEQYF

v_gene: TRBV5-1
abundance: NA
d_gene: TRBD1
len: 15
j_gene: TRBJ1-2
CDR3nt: TGCGCCAGCAGCTTGGGACAGGGGGCTAACTATGGCTACACCTTC
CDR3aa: CASSLGQGANYGYTF

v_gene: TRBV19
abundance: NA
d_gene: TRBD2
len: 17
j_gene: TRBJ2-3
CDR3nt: TGTGCCAGTAGTACGCGGACTAGCGGGAGAGGGGCAGATACGCAGTATTTT
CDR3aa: CASSTRTSGRGADTQYF

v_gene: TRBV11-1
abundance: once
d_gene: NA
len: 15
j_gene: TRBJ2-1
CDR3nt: TGTGCCAGCAGCTTCACAGGCTACTCCTACAATGAGCAGTTCTTC
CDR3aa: CASSFTGYSYNEQFF

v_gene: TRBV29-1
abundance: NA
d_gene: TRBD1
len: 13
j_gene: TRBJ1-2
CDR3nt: TGCAGCGTTACGGACAGGGCGGTCCCGGGCTACACCTTC
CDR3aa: CSVTDRAVPGYTF

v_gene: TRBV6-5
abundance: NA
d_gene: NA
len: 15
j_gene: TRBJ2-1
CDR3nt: TGTGCCAGCAGGCGGGGACCGCGCCTAGGAGATGAGCAGTTCTTC
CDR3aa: CASRRGPRLGDEQFF

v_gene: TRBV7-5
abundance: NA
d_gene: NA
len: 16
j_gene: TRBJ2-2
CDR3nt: TGTGCCAGAAGCCCCCCATACAGCGGGGTTACCGGGGAGCTGTTTTTT
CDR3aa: CARSPPYSGVTGELFF

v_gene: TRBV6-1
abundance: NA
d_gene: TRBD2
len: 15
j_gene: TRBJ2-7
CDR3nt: TGTGCCAGCAGTCCCAACTTCGGGGGGGCCTACGAGCAGTACTTC
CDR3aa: CASSPNFGGAYEQYF

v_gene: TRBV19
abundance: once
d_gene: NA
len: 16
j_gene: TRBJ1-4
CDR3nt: TGTGCCAGTAAGGGATATGGTTACGGGTCTAATGAAAAACTGTTTTTT
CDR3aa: CASKGYGYGSNEKLFF

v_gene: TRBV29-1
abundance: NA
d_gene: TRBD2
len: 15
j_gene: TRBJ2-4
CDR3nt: TGCAGCGTTGAATGCAAGCGGGAGGGGAAAAACATTCAGTACTTC
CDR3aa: CSVECKREGKNIQYF

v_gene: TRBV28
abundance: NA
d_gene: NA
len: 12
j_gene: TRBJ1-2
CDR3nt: TGTGCCAGCAGACCAGGGAACTATGGCTACACCTTC
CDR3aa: CASRPGNYGYTF

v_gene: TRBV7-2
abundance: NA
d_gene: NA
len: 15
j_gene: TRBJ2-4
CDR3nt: TGTGCCAGCAGCTTAAGCGTAGGGGGCAAAAACATTCAGTACTTC
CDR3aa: CASSLSVGGKNIQYF

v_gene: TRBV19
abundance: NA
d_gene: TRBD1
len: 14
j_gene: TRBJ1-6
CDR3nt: TGTGCCAGTAAGACCGACAGGGAAAATTCACCCCTCCACTTT
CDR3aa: CASKTDRENSPLHF

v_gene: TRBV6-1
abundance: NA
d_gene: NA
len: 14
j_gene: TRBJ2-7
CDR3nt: TGTGCCGCCAAGAAGGGAGAGTCCTCCTACGAGCAGTACTTC
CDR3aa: CAAKKGESSYEQYF

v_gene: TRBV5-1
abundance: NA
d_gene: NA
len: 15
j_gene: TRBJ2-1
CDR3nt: TGCGCCAGCACGGCCTCAGCTGATCCTTACAATGAGCAGTTCTTC
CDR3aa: CASTASADPYNEQFF

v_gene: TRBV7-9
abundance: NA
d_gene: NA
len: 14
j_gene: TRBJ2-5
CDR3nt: TGTGCCAGCAGCGTTACCGGGCGCACTGAGACCCAGTACTTC
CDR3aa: CASSVTGRTETQYF

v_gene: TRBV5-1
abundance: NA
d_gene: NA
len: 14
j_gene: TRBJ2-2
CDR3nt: TGCGCCAGCAGCCAGAGGACTAACACCGGGGAGCTGTTTTTT
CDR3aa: CASSQRTNTGELFF

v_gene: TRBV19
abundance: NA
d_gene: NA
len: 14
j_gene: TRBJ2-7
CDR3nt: TGTGCCAGTAGTCCCCTATACCAATCCGGCGAGCAGTACTTC
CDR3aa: CASSPLYQSGEQYF

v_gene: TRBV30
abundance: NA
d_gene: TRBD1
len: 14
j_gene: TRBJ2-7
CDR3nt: TGTGCCTGGAGTGTCGGTGGGACAGGGTACGAGCAGTACTTC
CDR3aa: CAWSVGGTGYEQYF

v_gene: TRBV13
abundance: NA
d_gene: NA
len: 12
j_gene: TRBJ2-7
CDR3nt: TGTGCCAGCAGCTTAATCGGGGACGAGCAGTACTTC
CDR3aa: CASSLIGDEQYF

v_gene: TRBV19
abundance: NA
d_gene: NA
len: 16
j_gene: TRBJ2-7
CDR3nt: TGTGCCAGTAGTATAGATCGGAGAGACAGGGAGGACGAGCAGTACTTC
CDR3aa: CASSIDRRDREDEQYF

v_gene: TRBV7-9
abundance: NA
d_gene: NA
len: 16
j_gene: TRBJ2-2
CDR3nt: TGTGCCAGCAGCTTACTGGCAGGGCTAAACACCGGGGAGCTGTTTTTT
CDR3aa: CASSLLAGLNTGELFF

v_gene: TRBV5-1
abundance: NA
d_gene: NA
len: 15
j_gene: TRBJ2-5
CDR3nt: TGCGCCAGCAGCTCAGGGGTGGGAGTCCAAGAGACCCAGTACTTC
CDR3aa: CASSSGVGVQETQYF

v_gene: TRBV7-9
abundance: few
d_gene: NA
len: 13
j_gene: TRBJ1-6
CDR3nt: TGTGCCAGCAGCTTAGGGGAGGATTCACCCCTCCACTTT
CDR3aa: CASSLGEDSPLHF

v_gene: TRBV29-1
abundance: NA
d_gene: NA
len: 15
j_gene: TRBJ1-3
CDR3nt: TGCAGCGTTTCGTCCATTGAGGGGACTGGAAACACCATATATTTT
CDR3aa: CSVSSIEGTGNTIYF

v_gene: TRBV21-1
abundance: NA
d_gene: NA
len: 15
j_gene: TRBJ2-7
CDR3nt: TGTGCCAGCAGCAAAGGGACAGGGCCCTCCTACGAGCAGTACTTC
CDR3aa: CASSKGTGPSYEQYF

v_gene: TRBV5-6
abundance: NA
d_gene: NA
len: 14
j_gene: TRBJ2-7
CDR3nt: TGTGCCAGCAGCATCGGGGCCAGCTCCTACGAGCAGTACTTC
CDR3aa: CASSIGASSYEQYF

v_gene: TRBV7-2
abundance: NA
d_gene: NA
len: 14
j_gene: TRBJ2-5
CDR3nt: TGTGCCAGCAGCTCAGGATCGAAAGGAGAGACCCAGTACTTC
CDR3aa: CASSSGSKGETQYF

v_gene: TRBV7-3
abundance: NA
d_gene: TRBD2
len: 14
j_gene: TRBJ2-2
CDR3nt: TGTGCCAGCAGATCGGGGGGTAGCACCGGGGAGCTGTTTTTT
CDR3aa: CASRSGGSTGELFF

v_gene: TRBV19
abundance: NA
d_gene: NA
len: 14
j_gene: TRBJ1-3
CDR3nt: TGTGCCACCCTCGACGGTTCCTCTGGAAACACCATATATTTT
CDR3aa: CATLDGSSGNTIYF

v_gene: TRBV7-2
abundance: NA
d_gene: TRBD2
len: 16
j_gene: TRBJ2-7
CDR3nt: TGTGCCAGCAGGCGGACTAGCGGGACCTCCCCCTACGAGCAGTACTTC
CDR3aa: CASRRTSGTSPYEQYF

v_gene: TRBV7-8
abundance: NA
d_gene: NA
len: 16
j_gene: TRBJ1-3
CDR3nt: TGTGCCAGCAGCTTAGTCCTGGGGGGGGCTAGAAACACCATATATTTT
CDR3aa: CASSLVLGGARNTIYF

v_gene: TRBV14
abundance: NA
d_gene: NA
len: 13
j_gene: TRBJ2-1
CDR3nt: TGTGCCAGCAGCCTTCTGGCGGGGAATGAGCAGTTCTTC
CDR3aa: CASSLLAGNEQFF

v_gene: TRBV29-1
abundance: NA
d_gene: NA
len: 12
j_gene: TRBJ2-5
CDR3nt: TGCAGCGTCGGGGACATAGGGGAGACCCAGTACTTC
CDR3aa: CSVGDIGETQYF

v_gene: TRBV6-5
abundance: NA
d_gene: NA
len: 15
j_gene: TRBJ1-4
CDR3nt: TGTGCCAGCAGTCCCCTGGACGCCGGGGGTGAAAAACTGTTTTTT
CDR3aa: CASSPLDAGGEKLFF

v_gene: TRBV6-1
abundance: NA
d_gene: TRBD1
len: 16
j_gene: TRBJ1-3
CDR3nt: TGTGCCAGCAGTGAAGAAGGACAGGGTAACGGAAACACCATATATTTT
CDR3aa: CASSEEGQGNGNTIYF

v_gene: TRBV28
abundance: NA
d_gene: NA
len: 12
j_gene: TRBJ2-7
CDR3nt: TGTGCCAGCAGTCCCCCCTCCTACGAGCAGTACTTC
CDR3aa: CASSPPSYEQYF

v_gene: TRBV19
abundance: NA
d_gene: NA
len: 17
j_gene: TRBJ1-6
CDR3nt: TGTGCCAGTAGTCCCCAGGGATCAAAAAACTATAATTCACCCCTCCACTTT
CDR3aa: CASSPQGSKNYNSPLHF